The present T cell receptor (beta chain) was sequenced within a study of T cell changes during pregnancy in multiple sclerosis. Profiling relied on immunoSEQ multiplex PCR, and the TCRdb table lists in-frame clones only, not all of them. The sample includes tens of thousands of clones, about 92% seen only once; the top ten take around 4.9%. The specimen was peripheral blood, collected in the first trimester of pregnancy. The source of this sequence is a female donor in good health, enrolled as a control in a pregnancy study.

CDR3 sequence (DNA): TGTGCCTGGAGTCGTGGAGGCCCTGAGCAGTTCTTC. Its protein is CAWSRGGPEQFF. This chain joins TRBV30 and TRBJ2-1; a possible D gene is TRBD2 (5 bases). Between the trimmed V and J ends, which lost 2 bases and 9 bases, there was a span of 11 bases. The CDR3 extends over 12 amino acids. Germline lookup yields CDR1 GTSNPN and CDR2 SVGIG (reference sequence).